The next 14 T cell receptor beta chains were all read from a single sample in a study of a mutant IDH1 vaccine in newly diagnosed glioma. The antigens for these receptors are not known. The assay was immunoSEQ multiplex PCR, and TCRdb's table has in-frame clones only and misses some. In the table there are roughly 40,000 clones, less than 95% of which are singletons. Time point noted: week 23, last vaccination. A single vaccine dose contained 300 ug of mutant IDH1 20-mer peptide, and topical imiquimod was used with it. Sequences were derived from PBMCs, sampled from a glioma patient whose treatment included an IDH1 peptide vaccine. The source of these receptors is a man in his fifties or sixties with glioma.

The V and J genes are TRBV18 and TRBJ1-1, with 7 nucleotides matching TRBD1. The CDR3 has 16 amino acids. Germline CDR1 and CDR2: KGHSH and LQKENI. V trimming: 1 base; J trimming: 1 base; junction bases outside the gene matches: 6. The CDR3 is CASSPRQGRGNTEAFF. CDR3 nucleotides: TGTGCCAGCTCACCACGACAGGGTAGGGGGAACACTGAAGCTTTCTTT. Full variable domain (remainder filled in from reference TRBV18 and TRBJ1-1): NAGVMQNPRHLVRRRGQEARLRCSPMKGHSHVYWYRQLPEEGLKFMVYLQKENIIDESGMPKERFSAEFPKEGPSILRIQQVVRGDSAAYFCASSPRQGRGNTEAFFGQGTRLTVV.

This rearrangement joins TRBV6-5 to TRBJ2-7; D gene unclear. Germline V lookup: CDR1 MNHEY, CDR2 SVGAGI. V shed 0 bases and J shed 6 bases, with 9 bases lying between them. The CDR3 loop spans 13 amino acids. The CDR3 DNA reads TGTGCCAGCAGTTACTCCCGTGTCGGCGAGCAGTACTTC. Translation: CASSYSRVGEQYF.

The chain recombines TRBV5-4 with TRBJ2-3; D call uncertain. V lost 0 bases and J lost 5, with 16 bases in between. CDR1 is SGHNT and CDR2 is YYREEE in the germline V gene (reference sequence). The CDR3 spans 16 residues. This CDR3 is CASSLEAGRSEDTQYF. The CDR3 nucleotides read TGTGCCAGCAGCTTGGAGGCAGGCCGGTCGGAAGATACGCAGTATTTT.

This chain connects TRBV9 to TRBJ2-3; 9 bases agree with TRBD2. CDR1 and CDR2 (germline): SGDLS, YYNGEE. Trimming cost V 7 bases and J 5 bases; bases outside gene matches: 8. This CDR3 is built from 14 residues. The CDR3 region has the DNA TGTGCCAGCTCAACGACTAGCGGTGGAGATACGCAGTATTTT. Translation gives CASSTTSGGDTQYF.

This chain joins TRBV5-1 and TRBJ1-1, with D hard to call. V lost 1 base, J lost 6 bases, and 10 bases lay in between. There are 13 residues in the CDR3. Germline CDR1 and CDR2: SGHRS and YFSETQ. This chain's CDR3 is CASSLKGISEAFF. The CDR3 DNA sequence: TGCGCCAGCAGCTTGAAAGGGATTTCTGAAGCTTTCTTT. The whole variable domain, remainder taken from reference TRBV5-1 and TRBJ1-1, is KAGVTQTPRYLIKTRGQQVTLSCSPISGHRSVSWYQQTPGQGLQFLFEYFSETQRNKGNFPGRFSGRQFSNSRSEMNVSTLELGDSALYLCASSLKGISEAFFGQGTRLTVV.

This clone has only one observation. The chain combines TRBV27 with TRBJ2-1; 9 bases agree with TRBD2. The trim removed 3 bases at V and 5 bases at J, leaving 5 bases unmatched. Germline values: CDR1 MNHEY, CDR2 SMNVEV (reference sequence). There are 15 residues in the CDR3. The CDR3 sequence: CASSLGASGDNEQFF. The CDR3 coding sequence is TGTGCCAGCAGTTTGGGCGCTAGCGGGGACAATGAGCAGTTCTTC.

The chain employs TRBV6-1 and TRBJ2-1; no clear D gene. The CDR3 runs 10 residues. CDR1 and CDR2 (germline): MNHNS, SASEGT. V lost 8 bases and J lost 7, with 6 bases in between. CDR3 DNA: TGTGCCAGCCGACGGAATGAGCAGTTCTTC. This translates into CASRRNEQFF.

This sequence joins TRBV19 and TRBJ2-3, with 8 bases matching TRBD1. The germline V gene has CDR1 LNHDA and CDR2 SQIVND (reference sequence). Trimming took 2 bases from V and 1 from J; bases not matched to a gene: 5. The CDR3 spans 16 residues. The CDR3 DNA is TGTGCCAGTAGTATAACCCCGGGACAGGGCACAGATACGCAGTATTTT. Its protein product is CASSITPGQGTDTQYF.

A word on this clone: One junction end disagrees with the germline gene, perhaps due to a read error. The CDR3 DNA reads TGTGCTAGCAGTCCGGGACAGGGGGGTTTTGAGCAGTTCTTC. It yields the protein CASSPGQGGFEQFF. The chain joins TRBV7-7 to TRBJ2-1; the match to TRBD1 covers 11 bases. CDR1 and CDR2 from the germline V gene are SSHAT and FNYEAQ (reference sequence). The CDR3 loop spans 14 amino acids.

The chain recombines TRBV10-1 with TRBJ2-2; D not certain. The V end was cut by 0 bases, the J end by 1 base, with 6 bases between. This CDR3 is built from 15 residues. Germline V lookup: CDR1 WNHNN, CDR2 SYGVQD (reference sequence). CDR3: CASSESSLNTGELFF. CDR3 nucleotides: TGCGCCAGCAGTGAGTCTAGCCTGAACACCGGGGAGCTGTTTTTT.

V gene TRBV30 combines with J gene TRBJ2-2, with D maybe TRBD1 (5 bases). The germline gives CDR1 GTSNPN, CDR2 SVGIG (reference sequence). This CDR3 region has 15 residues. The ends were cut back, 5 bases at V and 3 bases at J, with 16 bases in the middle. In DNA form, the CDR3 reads TGTGCCTGGGGGGCCGACCTTTCGGACACCGGGGAGCTGTTTTTT. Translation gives CAWGADLSDTGELFF.

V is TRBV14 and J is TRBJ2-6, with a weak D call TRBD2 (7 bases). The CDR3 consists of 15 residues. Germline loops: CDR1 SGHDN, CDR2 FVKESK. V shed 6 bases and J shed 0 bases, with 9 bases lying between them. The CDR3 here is CASRRGASGANVLTF. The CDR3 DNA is TGTGCCAGCAGACGGGGGGCCTCTGGGGCCAACGTCCTGACTTTC.

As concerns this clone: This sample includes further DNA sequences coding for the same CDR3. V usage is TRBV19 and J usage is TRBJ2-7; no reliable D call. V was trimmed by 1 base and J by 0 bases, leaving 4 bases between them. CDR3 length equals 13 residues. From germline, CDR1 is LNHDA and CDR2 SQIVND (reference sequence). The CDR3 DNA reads TGTGCCAGTAGTATAGGCAGCTCCTACGAGCAGTACTTC. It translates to CASSIGSSYEQYF.

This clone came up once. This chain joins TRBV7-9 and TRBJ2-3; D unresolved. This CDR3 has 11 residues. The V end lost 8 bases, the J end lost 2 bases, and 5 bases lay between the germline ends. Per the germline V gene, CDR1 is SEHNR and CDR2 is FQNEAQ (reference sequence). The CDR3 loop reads CASLDTDTQYF. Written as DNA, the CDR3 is TGTGCCAGCTTGGACACAGATACGCAGTATTTT.